This T cell receptor beta chain derives from a study of PD-1 blockade in classical Hodgkin lymphoma. Time point reported: cycle 4 day 1 (C4D1), after six to seven weeks of nivolumab. Each patient experienced a relapse that followed autologous stem cell transplantation, and brentuximab vedotin exposure varied. Sequencing used immunoSEQ multiplex PCR; TCRdb keeps in-frame clones, though not all of them. Of roughly 8,000 clones in the sample, around 90% were seen once. As to this clone: Its antigen is undetermined.

Points from the study as a whole: Complete responders' baseline diversity resembled that of newly diagnosed patients. Repertoire differences have undefined causes, possibly disease activity or prior therapy.

The TCR was taken from a human donor with classical Hodgkin lymphoma. This specimen consisted of peripheral blood mononuclear cells (PBMCs), obtained before the fourth cycle of nivolumab.

CDR3: CAWSRADSRNQPQHF. DNA for the CDR3: TGTGCCTGGAGTCGAGCGGACAGTCGCAATCAGCCCCAGCATTTT. The genes are TRBV30 and TRBJ1-5, with D tentatively TRBD1 (6 bases). The V and J ends lost 2 bases and 2 bases respectively, with 13 bases between them. From germline, CDR1 is GTSNPN and CDR2 SVGIG (reference sequence). This CDR3 region has 15 residues.